This note documents a single TCR beta chain sequence. The target of this receptor is not known. No clone much larger than this one lies a single base away; base qualities are absent. Germline trimming amounts to 6 bases on V and 3 bases on J, with 6 as the count of junction bases outside the gene matches. The CDR3 numbers 14 residues from cysteine through phenylalanine. The DNA shown is the 42-base CDR3, in frame from base 1. The data were obtained in a study of T cells after yellow fever vaccination (dated by TCRdb to about 2019). Looking at the study overall: The SMART-Seq v4 Ultra Low Input RNA kit was used to prepare libraries from fractions with low cell numbers. Bulk TCR alpha and beta repertoires were sequenced longitudinally to track T-cell clones before and after primary and booster YFV17D yellow fever vaccination. The cohort comprised two healthy male donors, one aged 18 to 30 and one aged 30 to 40 years. Blood was collected at multiple timepoints before and after primary and secondary immunization, and bulk PBMC replicates and cell subsets were isolated. Broader findings and caveats from the paper: After the booster, most of the clones that had expanded following primary vaccination were detected again (almost 98% of CD4 and around nine tenths of CD8), which suggests that memory was broadly maintained. Because abundant contaminating clonotypes from the bulk population could be contained in FACS-sorted repertoires, computational filtering was required. Compared with the primary T-cell response, the secondary T-cell response was weaker but faster, peaking on day 5 rather than day 15. Only a couple of donors were included in the study, so the extent to which the findings can be generalized is limited. A small share of clonotypes occurred in both CD4 and CD8 compartments, likely arising from convergent recombination.

The label giving this sample's treatment or condition can be read as: live attenuated yellow fever vaccine strain. Two biological replicates of bulk PBMCs were collected at each blood-draw timepoint. A standard Ficoll-Paque protocol was used to isolate PBMCs from peripheral blood. TriZol was used to extract RNA from bulk PBMCs, from CD4 and CD8 fractions, and from dextramer-positive and dextramer-negative fractions. TCR cDNA was synthesized by 5'RACE template switching, which introduced a universal primer site and unique molecular identifiers. cDNA synthesis was primed from both the TCR alpha and TCR beta constant segments. Library amplification used two PCR steps, and the second PCR step added sample barcodes and sequencing adapters. Sequencing of the libraries was done on either Illumina HiSeq 2500 (2x100 bp) or NovaSeq (2x150 bp). Regarding the original processing steps: MIGEC handled demultiplexing of reads and collapsing into UMI consensus sequences, while MiXCR performed V(D)J alignment. Vaccine-responding clonotypes were defined with edgeR using replicate PBMC samples, requiring FDR below 0.01 and a log2 fold change above 5 up to day 15. Bulk clonotypes were assigned CD4 or CD8 identity according to which sequenced CD4 or CD8 repertoire held them at higher abundance. The public reads were reprocessed in TCRdb via fastp at Q25 and MiXCR, keeping in-frame beta chains. Rows with one shared CDR3 protein collapse into an entry with the most common genes and DNA. TCRdb, not the authors, supplied the V and J calls. The sample table lists 500,000 to 650,000 distinct CDR3 sequences, roughly 12% of them with a count of one. The top ten constitute more than 13% of the sample.

Sequencing used PBMCs, obtained on the day of the yellow fever booster vaccination. In this chain, TRBV12-3 or TRBV12-4 is recombined with TRBJ2-7; TRBD1 aligns with 9 central bases. This TCR was sampled from a man under 40 who received the YFV17D yellow fever vaccine. Here is the DNA: TGTGCCAGCAGACGGGACAGGGAATTCTACGAGCAGTACTTC. Its protein reads: CASRRDREFYEQYF.